This T cell receptor (beta chain) was found in a study of beta chain features in type 1 diabetes. The study, taken as a whole, reports: Comparison showed that naive, central memory and Treg TCRB repertoires appeared more similar among patients than among healthy donors. Type 1 diabetes patients had moderately but significantly shorter TCRB CDR3s in all four CD4+ subsets. Reduced insertions and increased deletions marked VDJ junctions in type 1 diabetes patients.

Sequencing targeted expressed TCRB transcripts, as all isolated RNA had been reverse transcribed. The method was immunoSEQ multiplex PCR; TCRdb's version includes in-frame clones alone and lacks a portion of them. The sample yields 150,000 to 190,000 clones, over 9% seen once. Every single donor gave one heparinised blood draw, and these averaged roughly 0.11 L. This clone was counted between two and nine times. Antigen unknown. Germline V gene lookup returns CDR1 SGHNT and CDR2 YYREEE (reference sequence). V was pared by 3 bases and J by 4 bases, with 14 bases between. This CDR3 comprises 15 residues.

The clonotype originates from a man younger than 40 with type 1 diabetes. The chain couples TRBV5-4 to TRBJ2-1; a possible D gene is TRBD1 (6 bases). The specimen sequenced was central memory CD4+ T cells from blood. The CDR3 protein is CASSSPGQDYNEQFF. The CDR3, as DNA: TGTGCCAGCAGCTCGCCGGGACAAGATTACAATGAGCAGTTCTTC.